This T cell receptor beta chain was recovered during a study of human T cells and chemical hapten exposure. Study-wide results and caveats: Once DPC sensitization occurred, TCRs above 1 in 1000 frequency showed no change.

This clonotype was recorded at least ten times. As yet, its antigen is unknown. TCRdb independently ran MiXCR on the RACE reads; one entry per CDR3 protein. The profile shows 350,000 to 400,000 distinct CDR3 sequences, about 6% of them singletons. Germline V gene lookup returns CDR1 MNHNY and CDR2 SVGAGI (reference sequence). The CDR3 is 12 residues long. V gave up 7 bases and J gave up 1 base, with 7 bases separating them. Time point noted: patch test 2, 6 weeks after DPC sensitization. The treatment: therapeutic diphenylcyclopropenone sensitization with weekly scalp DPC. The specimen comprised whole blood, sampled in connection with sensitization to the hapten diphenylcyclopropenone (DPC). This receptor was taken from a woman aged 18 to 35 with alopecia areata. Some clones in this sample may be carry-over from other donors' samples. The gene calls are TRBV6-6 and TRBJ1-1; no firm D call. As DNA, the CDR3 is TGTGCCAGCACTAGAGGGAACACTGAAGCTTTCTTT. This sequence encodes CASTRGNTEAFF.